This T cell receptor (beta chain) was sequenced for a study of blood T cell repertoires in COVID-19. Study summary: COVID-19 samples from acute and convalescent phases originated in the United States, Italy and Spain.

The authors' processing: The authors estimated nucleated cell counts from reference gene primer amplification. TCRdb keeps only in-frame clones here, not all; method: immunoSEQ multiplex PCR. The D gene and trimming were derived from the DNA, and the V and J assignments and clone size from that table. The profile shows some 110,000 clones, just under 85% of them singletons. The trim removed 4 bases at V and 6 bases at J, leaving 3 bases unmatched. Germline V gene data show CDR1 as SGHNT and CDR2 as YENEEA. The CDR3 length is 12 residues. The sample comprised peripheral blood. This sequence originates from a man between 65 and 85 years old with active or convalescent COVID-19. The chain carries TRBV11-3 and TRBJ2-7; 7 positions match TRBD1. The CDR3 DNA sequence: TGTGCCAGCAGCTACACAGGGGTCGAGCAGTACTTC. Amino acid sequence: CASSYTGVEQYF.